One sample yielded the 24 T cell receptor beta chains listed below, sequenced in a study of blood T cell repertoires in COVID-19. TCRdb keeps only in-frame clones here, not all; method: immunoSEQ multiplex PCR. The data show under 250,000 clones, 80% to 90% seen once. The specimen was peripheral blood. The receptor source for this set is a man aged 35-49 years with active or convalescent COVID-19.

This chain connects TRBV29-1 to TRBJ1-2, with D perhaps matching TRBD1 (5 bases). This CDR3 has 14 residues. Trimming took 3 bases from V and 5 from J, leaving 16 bases between them. CDR1 SQVTM and CDR2 ANQGSEA come from the germline V gene. The DNA for the CDR3 is TGCAGCGTTGATTCGAACGTTGGGGGGTATGGCTACACCTTC. This gives the protein CSVDSNVGGYGYTF.

This sequence joins TRBV19 and TRBJ1-6, with TRBD1 matching 7 bases. Germline V CDR1 and CDR2: LNHDA, SQIVND (reference sequence). Germline trimming cut 5 bases from V and 3 bases from J; bases unmatched to any gene: 10. CDR3 length: 17 amino acids. The CDR3 loop reads CASSSSKQGFYNSPLHF. CDR3 nucleotides: TGTGCCAGTAGTTCTTCCAAACAGGGGTTCTATAATTCACCCCTCCACTTT.

V is TRBV5-1 and J is TRBJ2-5, with TRBD2 identical over 12 bases. J was trimmed by 4 bases and V by 0 bases; bases with no gene match: 4. There are 16 residues in the CDR3. Germline CDR1 and CDR2: SGHRS and YFSETQ. CDR3 loop: CASSLAPSGGGETQYF. As DNA, the CDR3 is TGCGCCAGCAGCTTGGCTCCTAGCGGGGGGGGAGAGACCCAGTACTTC.

The count of this clone is one. V gene TRBV5-6 combines with J gene TRBJ1-4; 10 bases match TRBD1. In germline, CDR1 is SGHDT, CDR2 YYEEEE. This CDR3 has 14 residues. Trimming cost V 3 bases and J 7 bases; bases outside gene matches: 3. Here the CDR3 DNA reads TGTGCCAGCAGCTGGGGACAGGGGCGTGAAAAACTGTTTTTT. The encoded protein is CASSWGQGREKLFF.

The rearrangement joins TRBV10-3 to TRBJ2-7; maybe TRBD1 (5 bases). Deletions cut 6 bases from V and 2 bases from J, with 11 bases between. The CDR3 contains 13 residues. CDR1 and CDR2 from the germline V gene are ENHRY and SYGVKD. CDR3: CAISYSTAYEQYF. DNA of the CDR3: TGTGCCATCAGCTATTCGACAGCCTACGAGCAGTACTTC.

The chain recombines TRBV11-2 with TRBJ2-1; TRBD2 aligns across 7 bases. Trimming removed 3 bases from V and 4 bases from J; junction bases left unmatched: 12. Per germline, CDR1 SGHAT and CDR2 FQNNGV. CDR3 length: 17 amino acids. The CDR3 region has the DNA TGTGCCAGCAGCTTCTCTTCCGGGACTACGGCGTACAATGAGCAGTTCTTC. It is translated as CASSFSSGTTAYNEQFF.

This sequence joins TRBV2 and TRBJ2-2, with TRBD2 matching 12 bases. Germline CDR1 is SNHLY and CDR2 is FYNNEI. The CDR3 has 16 amino acids. With V trimmed by 4 bases and J by 7 bases, 7 bases remained unmatched. CDR3 loop: CASSVPSGRVGGELFF. The CDR3 DNA reads TGTGCCAGCAGTGTCCCTAGCGGGAGGGTTGGCGGGGAGCTGTTTTTT.

J is TRBJ1-1 and V is TRBV12-2; TRBD1, the table's D call, was not compared with the DNA. TRBV12-2 is termed a pseudogene. This CDR3 is built from 16 residues. CDR3 amino acids: CASRLADNRDDTEAFF. For the CDR3, the DNA is TGTGCAAGTCGCTTAGCGGATAACAGGGACGACACTGAAGCTTTCTTT.

The chain recombines TRBV3-1 (or the pseudogene TRBV3-2) with TRBJ2-1; D gene unclear. The V gene lost 4 bases and the J gene lost 0 bases, with 10 bases spanning the gap. The CDR3 covers 15 residues. The V gene's germline CDR1 is LGHDT and CDR2 YNNKEL (reference sequence). CDR3 residues: CASSPLDVSYNEQFF. The CDR3 nucleotides are TGTGCCAGCAGCCCGTTAGATGTCTCCTACAATGAGCAGTTCTTC.

The V and J genes are TRBV7-2 and TRBJ1-1; 8 bases are a match to TRBD1. CDR1 SGHTA and CDR2 FQGNSA come from the germline V gene. Trimming removed 2 bases from V and 7 bases from J; junction bases left unmatched: 6. CDR3 size: 14 residues. CDR3 sequence reads: CASSLQVGTGEAFF. Here the CDR3 DNA reads TGTGCCAGCAGCTTACAAGTAGGGACAGGTGAAGCTTTCTTT.

This chain links TRBV19 with TRBJ2-1; a weak D match, TRBD2 (7 bases). CDR3 length equals 13 residues. CDR1 is LNHDA, CDR2 SQIVND, per germline (reference sequence). Here the CDR3 reads CSTSSGGAVEQFF. CDR3 nucleotide sequence: TGTTCAACCAGTAGTGGGGGGGCCGTAGAGCAGTTCTTC. Combining the CDR3 with reference TRBV19 and TRBJ2-1 gives the whole variable domain DGGITQSPKYLFRKEGQNVTLSCEQNLNHDAMYWYRQDPGQGLRLIYYSQIVNDFQKGDIAEGYSVSREKKESFPLTVTSAQKNPTAFYLCSTSSGGAVEQFFGPGTRLTVL.

This clone was seen only a few times. This chain links TRBV4-3 with TRBJ2-7; possible D gene TRBD1, 5 bases. This CDR3 is built from 15 residues. CDR1 and CDR2 from the germline V gene are LGHNA and YSLEER. V lost 1 base and J 6 bases, leaving 16 bases between the germline ends. CDR3 nucleotide sequence: TGCGCCAGCAGCCAAGGGAACCCACAGGTCAGCGAGCAGTACTTC. Protein product: CASSQGNPQVSEQYF.

This chain connects TRBV24-1 to TRBJ2-1, with TRBD2 as a possible D gene (6 bases). CDR1 KGHDR and CDR2 SFDVKD come from the germline V gene. The CDR3 has 14 amino acids. The V end was cut by 5 bases, the J end by 9 bases, with 16 bases between. The CDR3 DNA sequence: TGTGCCACCAGTGGACTAGACAGCCTAAGTGAGCAGTTCTTC. This gives the protein CATSGLDSLSEQFF.

This chain connects TRBV7-2 to TRBJ2-1; 11 nucleotides line up with TRBD2. This CDR3 is built from 16 residues. Looked up from germline, CDR1 is SGHTA and CDR2 is FQGNSA. With 5 bases clipped from V and 5 bases from J, the junction kept 8 bases outside the gene matches. The CDR3 DNA sequence: TGTGCCAGCAGCACCGCCGGGACTAGCGGACACAATGAGCAGTTCTTC. Protein: CASSTAGTSGHNEQFF.

This chain joins TRBV18 and TRBJ1-5, with D uncertain. The CDR3 spans 14 residues. Trimming took off 6 bases at V and 3 bases at J, with 12 bases between the two ends. Germline CDR1 is KGHSH and CDR2 is LQKENI. The CDR3 DNA reads TGTGCCAGCTCCCCGTCCGGGGTCAATCAGCCCCAGCATTTT. As protein: CASSPSGVNQPQHF.

There are a few counts of this clone. This chain connects TRBV19 to TRBJ1-2, with D uncertain. This CDR3 is 15 amino acids long. The germline V and J ends were trimmed by 3 bases and 5 bases, with 16 bases remaining between them. From germline, CDR1 is LNHDA and CDR2 SQIVND (reference sequence). This CDR3 reads CASSMAVGDGYGYTF. In nucleotides, the CDR3 is TGTGCCAGTAGTATGGCTGTCGGAGATGGGTATGGCTACACCTTC.

The chain employs TRBV3-1 (or the pseudogene TRBV3-2) and TRBJ2-5; 9 positions match TRBD1. With V trimmed by 5 bases and J by 2 bases, 3 bases remained unmatched. The germline V gene has CDR1 LGHDT and CDR2 YNNKEL (reference sequence). The CDR3 is 14 residues long. The CDR3 here is CASSWTGEQETQYF. Here the CDR3 DNA reads TGTGCCAGCAGCTGGACAGGGGAACAAGAGACCCAGTACTTC.

This chain connects TRBV27 to TRBJ2-1; 9 bases agree with TRBD2. The trim removed 2 bases at V and 2 bases at J, leaving 1 base unmatched. CDR3 length: 15 residues. In germline, CDR1 is MNHEY, CDR2 SMNVEV (reference sequence). CDR3 protein: CASSLASGTYNEQFF. The DNA for the CDR3 is TGTGCCAGCAGTTTAGCTAGCGGGACCTACAATGAGCAGTTCTTC.

The rearrangement joins TRBV5-1 to TRBJ2-7, with D possibly being TRBD2 (5 bases). The germline V gene has CDR1 SGHRS and CDR2 YFSETQ. V was cut by 4 bases and J by 5 bases, with 10 bases left in between. The CDR3 consists of 12 residues. The CDR3 coding sequence is TGCGCCAGCAGCAGCGGCCTCCACGAGCAGTACTTC. This sequence encodes CASSSGLHEQYF.

This clone was seen a few times. The chain uses TRBV10-3 and TRBJ2-1; 7 nucleotides line up with TRBD2. There are 14 residues in the CDR3. Germline loops: CDR1 ENHRY, CDR2 SYGVKD. The junction had 8 bases not matched to a gene; V was cut back by 6 bases and J by 6 bases. As DNA, the CDR3 is TGTGCCATCAGGGAAACGACTAGCCTCAATGAGCAGTTCTTC. This sequence encodes CAIRETTSLNEQFF.

This chain connects TRBV7-2 to TRBJ2-3; the D is unclear. The germline V and J ends were trimmed by 5 bases and 2 bases, with 23 bases remaining between them. Germline assignment: CDR1 SGHTA and CDR2 FQGNSA. The CDR3 spans 18 residues. In nucleotides, the CDR3 is TGTGCCAGCAGCCCCGGGTGGAGAAGGCAAATATTCACAGATACGCAGTATTTT. Protein sequence: CASSPGWRRQIFTDTQYF.

The rearrangement links TRBV6-1 to TRBJ2-7; D perhaps matches TRBD1 (7 bases). The CDR3 sequence is 15 residues long. Trimming removed 2 bases at V and 6 bases at J, with 17 bases between. The germline CDR1 and CDR2 sequences are MNHNS and SASEGT. This CDR3 reads CASSESARGVSEQYF. The CDR3 bases are TGTGCCAGCAGTGAAAGCGCCAGGGGGGTCTCCGAGCAGTACTTC.

This chain connects TRBV7-6 to TRBJ2-5, with D unclear. Germline V gene lookup returns CDR1 SGHVS and CDR2 FNYEAQ. This CDR3 is built from 15 residues. V lost 7 bases and J lost 4, with 19 bases in between. The DNA of the CDR3 is TGTGCCAGCACCAAGGCTCCTGGGCTCGGAGAGACCCAGTACTTC. It is translated as CASTKAPGLGETQYF.

The gene calls are TRBV28 and TRBJ2-7; maybe TRBD2 (6 bases). This CDR3 is 13 amino acids long. Trimming cost V 6 bases and J 1 base, with 10 bases left between them. The germline CDR1 and CDR2 sequences are MDHEN and SYDVKM. CDR3 region: CASSGLRSYEQYF. CDR3 sequence (DNA): TGTGCCAGCAGCGGACTACGGTCCTACGAGCAGTACTTC.